This record concerns one TCR beta chain sequence. Its specificity is not known. From germline, CDR1 is SGHTA and CDR2 FQGNSA. The CDR3 totals 17 residues. V was pared by 1 base and J by 1 base, with 6 bases of the junction left unmatched. The data were obtained in a study of cytomegalovirus exposure and HLA in healthy donors. Whole-study results and caveats: Relative to equally common others, HLA-associated TCR beta chains showed greater clonal expansion in a later analysis. Available immune exposure information covered CMV serostatus only. Near-uniform donor sequencing depth was presumed by presence/absence analyses. Another analysis was done later, and it associated around 17,000 TCR beta sequences with HLA alleles at 0.05 false discovery rate.

The PCR had 60 Vbeta and 13 Jbeta primers. Profiled with immunoSEQ multiplex PCR; TCRdb holds only in-frame clones, not every one. This sample carries over 130,000 clones, 66% of them seen once, and the ten largest clones take around 6.3%. The TCR was taken from a woman aged 55-70 years in good health and CMV-seronegative. The sample comprised PBMCs. This sequence joins TRBV7-2 and TRBJ2-2; 7 bases are shared with TRBD1. DNA for the CDR3: TGTGCCAGCAGCTTAGGGTTAGGACAGGTGAACACCGGGGAGCTGTTTTTT. This translates into CASSLGLGQVNTGELFF.